The 15 T cell receptor beta chains listed next were all sequenced from one sample in a study of cytomegalovirus exposure and HLA in healthy donors. Primers included in the PCR were 60 Vbeta and 13 Jbeta primers. Profiling relied on immunoSEQ multiplex PCR, and the TCRdb table lists in-frame clones only, not all of them. The sample lists around 170,000 clones; roughly three quarters were seen once. Sequenced input: PBMCs. These TCRs come from a woman between 40 and 50 years old in good health and CMV-seropositive.

This clone was recorded only once. V gene TRBV4-2 combines with J gene TRBJ2-2, with 14 bases aligning to TRBD2. Germline V gives CDR1 LGHNA, CDR2 YNFKEQ. This CDR3 is 18 amino acids long. Trimming at V came to 4 bases and at J to 0 bases, leaving 4 bases not matched to a gene. The CDR3: CASSLKGLAGANTGELFF. The CDR3 DNA follows: TGTGCCAGCAGCCTCAAGGGACTAGCGGGGGCGAACACCGGGGAGCTGTTTTTT.

The chain combines TRBV27 with TRBJ2-3, with unresolved D. The CDR3 loop spans 12 amino acids. Germline loops: CDR1 MNHEY, CDR2 SMNVEV (reference sequence). Between the trimmed V and J ends, which lost 8 bases and 6 bases, there was a span of 12 bases. The CDR3 protein is CASATEQDTQYF. For the CDR3, the DNA is TGTGCCAGCGCAACCGAACAGGATACGCAGTATTTT.

The V gene is TRBV19, the J gene TRBJ2-5, with D possibly TRBD1 on 5 matching bases. Trimming shortened V by 7 bases and J by 2 bases, and 17 bases separated the two germline ends. Looked up from germline, CDR1 is LNHDA and CDR2 is SQIVND (reference sequence). The CDR3 loop spans 15 amino acids. The CDR3 region has the DNA TGTGCCAGTACCCAAGGAGCAGGGTGGCAAGAGACCCAGTACTTC. The encoded protein is CASTQGAGWQETQYF.

The chain employs TRBV5-6 and TRBJ1-6; TRBD1 agrees at 8 bases. CDR3 length equals 16 residues. J lost 10 bases, V lost 0 bases, and 9 bases had no gene match. CDR1 is SGHDT, CDR2 YYEEEE, per germline. The CDR3 region has the DNA TGTGCCAGCAGCTTGGGACAGGGGCTTGGAGCCTCACCCCTCCACTTT. This encodes CASSLGQGLGASPLHF.

This clone has only one observation. The CDR3, as DNA: TGTGCCAGCAGCCATACCGGTTTGGACAATGAGCAGTTCTTC. Amino acid sequence: CASSHTGLDNEQFF. The rearrangement joins TRBV5-4 to TRBJ2-1; D is undetermined. The germline gives CDR1 SGHNT, CDR2 YYREEE (reference sequence). The V and J ends lost 4 bases and 5 bases respectively, with 13 bases between them. The CDR3 sequence is 14 residues long.

The chain recombines TRBV18 with TRBJ2-2, with D uncertain. CDR3 length: 17 amino acids. V lost 3 bases to trimming and J lost 0 bases, with 14 bases between them. Germline V gives CDR1 KGHSH, CDR2 LQKENI. CDR3 DNA: TGTGCCAGCTCACCGTCCGGGTTCAACGCGAACACCGGGGAGCTGTTTTTT. Residues: CASSPSGFNANTGELFF.

In this sample, this clone turned up a few times. This chain uses TRBV2 with TRBJ1-2; D is possibly TRBD1 (5 bases). Trimming removed 7 bases from V and 0 bases from J, with 12 bases in between. The CDR3 totals 14 residues. Germline assignment: CDR1 SNHLY and CDR2 FYNNEI. The CDR3 protein is CASTRAGANYGYTF. CDR3 sequence (DNA): TGTGCCAGCACCCGGGCGGGGGCTAACTATGGCTACACCTTC.

CDR3 sequence: CASSFGTGEPEQYF. CDR3 sequence (DNA): TGCGCCAGCAGCTTCGGGACAGGGGAGCCCGAGCAGTACTTC. V gene TRBV5-1 combines with J gene TRBJ2-5, with 10 bases matching TRBD1. The end of the DNA fits TRBJ2-7 better, so the J call may be wrong. The CDR3 has 14 residues. The V gene's germline CDR1 is SGHRS and CDR2 YFSETQ.

The chain has TRBV13 and TRBJ1-6; TRBD1 agrees at 9 bases. Germline V CDR1 and CDR2: PRHDT, FYEKMQ (reference sequence). Losses at the gene ends were 3 bases for V and 9 bases for J; bases not matched to a gene: 6. This CDR3 has 15 residues. CDR3: CASSLGQGLSSPLHF. DNA for the CDR3: TGTGCCAGCAGCTTGGGACAGGGACTTTCTTCACCCCTCCACTTT.

This sequence joins TRBV6-1 and TRBJ1-6; tentatively, D is TRBD1 (5 bases). Per the germline V gene, CDR1 is MNHNS and CDR2 is SASEGT. The CDR3 is 13 amino acids. CDR3 in DNA: TGTGCAGGGGCGGGGGTCTATAATTCACCCCTCCACTTT. This sequence encodes CAGAGVYNSPLHF.

The rearrangement links TRBV11-2 to TRBJ2-7; D unresolved. This CDR3 contains 12 residues. Germline-derived CDR1 and CDR2 are SGHAT and FQNNGV. The ends were cut back, 4 bases at V and 6 bases at J, with 10 bases in the middle. CDR3 sequence: CASSSARSEQYF. DNA for the CDR3: TGTGCCAGCAGCTCCGCTCGCAGCGAGCAGTACTTC.

The chain is built from TRBV30 and TRBJ2-2; TRBD2 matches 7 bases. This CDR3 is built from 16 residues. Germline CDR1 reads GTSNPN; CDR2 reads SVGIG (reference sequence). V trimming: 3 bases; J trimming: 2 bases; junction bases outside the gene matches: 9. CDR3: CAWRVGLAGNTGELFF. In DNA form, the CDR3 reads TGTGCCTGGAGGGTCGGTTTAGCGGGCAACACCGGGGAGCTGTTTTTT.

The chain uses TRBV19 and TRBJ2-3, with 7 bases fitting TRBD1. CDR3 length: 14 amino acids. After removal of 5 bases from V and 0 bases from J, the junction contained 2 bases not matched to a gene. Germline V gene sequence: CDR1 LNHDA, CDR2 SQIVND (reference sequence). The CDR3 spells CASSRQGSTDTQYF. The CDR3, as DNA: TGTGCCAGTAGTCGACAGGGAAGCACAGATACGCAGTATTTT. Full variable domain (rest looked up from reference TRBV19 and TRBJ2-3): DGGITQSPKYLFRKEGQNVTLSCEQNLNHDAMYWYRQDPGQGLRLIYYSQIVNDFQKGDIAEGYSVSREKKESFPLTVTSAQKNPTAFYLCASSRQGSTDTQYFGPGTRLTVL.

V usage is TRBV5-4 and J usage is TRBJ2-3, with D possibly TRBD1 on 6 matching bases. Germline-derived CDR1 and CDR2 are SGHNT and YYREEE (reference sequence). CDR3 length: 15 residues. V was shortened by 0 bases and J by 4 bases, with 12 bases between the two germline ends. CDR3 nucleotide sequence: TGTGCCAGCAGCTTGGAACAGGGTCGGGCAGATACGCAGTATTTT. Translation: CASSLEQGRADTQYF.

The table lists this clone with a few counts. The V and J genes are TRBV4-2 and TRBJ1-2; D is unclear. Per the germline V gene, CDR1 is LGHNA and CDR2 is YNFKEQ. The length of the CDR3 is 16 residues. Trimming pared 2 bases from V and 0 bases from J, leaving 13 bases between. DNA of the CDR3: TGTGCCAGCAGCCAAATCCGGGGTACAGCTAACTATGGCTACACCTTC. Translated, it gives CASSQIRGTANYGYTF.